Listed here is a single T cell receptor beta chain. The sample belongs to a study of PD-L1 blockade in urothelial cancer. Repertoires were generated with immunoSEQ multiplex PCR, while TCRdb's copy carries only in-frame clones and drops some. The top ten clones hold 6.5% to 8% of a sample with some 71,000 clones, just under 85% of them seen once. This CDR3 is built from 14 residues. The germline V and J ends were trimmed by 3 bases and 6 bases, with 13 bases remaining between them. The germline V gene has CDR1 MDHEN and CDR2 SYDVKM. Stated time point: pretreatment peripheral blood. V usage is TRBV28 and J usage is TRBJ2-3; possibly TRBD2 for D (5 bases). This receptor was obtained from a man between 40 and 49 years old with urothelial cancer. The source was PBMCs, collected around atezolizumab (anti-PD-L1) treatment. The CDR3 DNA reads as TGTGCCAGCAGTTTCGACGGGGAGCGTGATACGCAGTATTTT. This codes for CASSFDGERDTQYF.